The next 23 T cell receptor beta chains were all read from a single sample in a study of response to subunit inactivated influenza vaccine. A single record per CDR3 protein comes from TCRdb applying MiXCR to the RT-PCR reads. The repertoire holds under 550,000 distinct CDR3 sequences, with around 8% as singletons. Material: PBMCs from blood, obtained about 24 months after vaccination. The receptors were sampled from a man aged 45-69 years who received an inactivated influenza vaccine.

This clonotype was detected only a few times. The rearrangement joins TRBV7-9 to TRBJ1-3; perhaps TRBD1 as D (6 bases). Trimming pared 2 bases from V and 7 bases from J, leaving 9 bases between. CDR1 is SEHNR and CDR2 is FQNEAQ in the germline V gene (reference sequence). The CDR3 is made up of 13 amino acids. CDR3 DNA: TGTGCCAGCAGCTTACCGAGGGGGAACACCATATATTTT. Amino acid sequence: CASSLPRGNTIYF.

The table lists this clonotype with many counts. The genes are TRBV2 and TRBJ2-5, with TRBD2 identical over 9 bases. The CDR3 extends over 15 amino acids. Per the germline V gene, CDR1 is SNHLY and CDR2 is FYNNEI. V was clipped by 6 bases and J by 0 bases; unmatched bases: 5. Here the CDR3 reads CASSLAGRNQETQYF. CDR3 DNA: TGTGCCAGCAGCCTAGCGGGGAGAAACCAAGAGACCCAGTACTTC.

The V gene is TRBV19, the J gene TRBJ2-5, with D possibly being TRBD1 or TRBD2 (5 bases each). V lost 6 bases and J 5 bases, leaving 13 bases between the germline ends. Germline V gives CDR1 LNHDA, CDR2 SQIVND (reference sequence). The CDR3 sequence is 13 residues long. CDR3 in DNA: TGTGCCAGTAGCGATTTAGAGGGGGAGACCCAGTACTTC. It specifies CASSDLEGETQYF.

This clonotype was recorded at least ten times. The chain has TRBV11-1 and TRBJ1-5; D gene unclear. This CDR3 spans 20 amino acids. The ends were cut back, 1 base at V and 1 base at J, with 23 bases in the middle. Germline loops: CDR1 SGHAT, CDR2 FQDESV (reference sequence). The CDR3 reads CASSLGDPVWESLSNQPQHF. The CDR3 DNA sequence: TGTGCCAGCAGCTTAGGGGATCCGGTCTGGGAAAGTTTAAGCAATCAGCCCCAGCATTTT. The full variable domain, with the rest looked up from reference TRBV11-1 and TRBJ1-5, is EAEVAQSPRYKITEKSQAVAFWCDPISGHATLYWYRQILGQGPELLVQFQDESVVDDSQLPKDRFSAERLKGVDSTLKIQPAELGDSAMYLCASSLGDPVWESLSNQPQHFGDGTRLSIL.

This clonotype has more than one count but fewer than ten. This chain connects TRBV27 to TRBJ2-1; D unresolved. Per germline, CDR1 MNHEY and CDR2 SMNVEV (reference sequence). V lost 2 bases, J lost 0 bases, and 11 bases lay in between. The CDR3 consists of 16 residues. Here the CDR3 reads CASSLTPASSYNEQFF. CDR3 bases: TGTGCCAGCAGTTTAACCCCCGCTTCCTCCTACAATGAGCAGTTCTTC.

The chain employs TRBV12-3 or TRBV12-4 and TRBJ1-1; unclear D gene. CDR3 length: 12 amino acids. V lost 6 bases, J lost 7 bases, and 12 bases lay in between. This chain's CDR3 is CASSPGRIEAFF. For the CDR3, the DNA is TGTGCCAGCAGCCCTGGGCGGATTGAAGCTTTCTTT.

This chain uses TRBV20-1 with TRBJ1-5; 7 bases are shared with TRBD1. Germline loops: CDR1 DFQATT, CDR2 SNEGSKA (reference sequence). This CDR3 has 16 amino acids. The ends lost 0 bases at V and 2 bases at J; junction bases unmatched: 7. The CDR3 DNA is TGCAGTGCTAGAGATGGAGGGGGCTCGGGCAATCAGCCCCAGCATTTT. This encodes CSARDGGGSGNQPQHF.

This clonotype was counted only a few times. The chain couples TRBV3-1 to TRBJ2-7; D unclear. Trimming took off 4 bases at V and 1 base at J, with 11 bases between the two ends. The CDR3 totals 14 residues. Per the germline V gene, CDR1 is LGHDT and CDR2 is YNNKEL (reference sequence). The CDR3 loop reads CASSRVLGSYEQYF. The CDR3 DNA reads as TGTGCCAGCAGCCGGGTGTTGGGATCCTACGAGCAGTACTTC.

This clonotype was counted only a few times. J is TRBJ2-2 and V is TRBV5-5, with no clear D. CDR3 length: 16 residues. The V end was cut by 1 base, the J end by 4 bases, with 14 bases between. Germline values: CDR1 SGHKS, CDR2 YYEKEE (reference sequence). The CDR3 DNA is TGTGCCAGCAGCTTGAGGTTCCCCACGGTCACCGGGGAGCTGTTTTTT. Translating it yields CASSLRFPTVTGELFF.

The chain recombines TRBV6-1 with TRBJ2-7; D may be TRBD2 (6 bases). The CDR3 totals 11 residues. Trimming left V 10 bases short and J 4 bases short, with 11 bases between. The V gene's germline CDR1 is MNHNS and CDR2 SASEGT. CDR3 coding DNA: TGTGCCACACGGGACTGGTACGAGCAGTACTTC. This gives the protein CATRDWYEQYF.

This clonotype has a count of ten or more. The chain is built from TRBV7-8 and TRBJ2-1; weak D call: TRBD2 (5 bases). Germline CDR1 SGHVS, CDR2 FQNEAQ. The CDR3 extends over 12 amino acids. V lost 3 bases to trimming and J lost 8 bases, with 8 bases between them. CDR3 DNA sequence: TGTGCCAGCAGCTTGGGAGTGGATGAGCAGTTCTTC. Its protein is CASSLGVDEQFF.

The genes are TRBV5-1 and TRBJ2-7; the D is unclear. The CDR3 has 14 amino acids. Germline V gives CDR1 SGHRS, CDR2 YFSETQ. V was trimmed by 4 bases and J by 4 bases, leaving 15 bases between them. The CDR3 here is CASSKAGERYEQYF. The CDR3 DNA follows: TGCGCCAGCAGCAAGGCAGGTGAGAGGTACGAGCAGTACTTC.

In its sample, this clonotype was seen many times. CDR3 sequence reads: CASSESKKRGVDTQYF. The CDR3 region has the DNA TGTGCCAGCAGTGAATCTAAGAAGCGGGGGGTAGATACGCAGTATTTT. This chain connects TRBV6-1 to TRBJ2-3; 9 bases map to TRBD2. Germline CDR1 MNHNS, CDR2 SASEGT. V trimming: 2 bases; J trimming: 5 bases; junction bases outside the gene matches: 8. CDR3 length equals 16 residues.

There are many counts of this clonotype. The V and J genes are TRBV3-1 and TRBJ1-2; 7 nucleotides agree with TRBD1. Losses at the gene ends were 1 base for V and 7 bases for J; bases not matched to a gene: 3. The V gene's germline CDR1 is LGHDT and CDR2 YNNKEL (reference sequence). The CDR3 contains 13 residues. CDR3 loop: CASSQGDRVGYTF. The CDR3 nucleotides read TGTGCCAGCAGCCAAGGCGACAGGGTTGGCTACACCTTC.

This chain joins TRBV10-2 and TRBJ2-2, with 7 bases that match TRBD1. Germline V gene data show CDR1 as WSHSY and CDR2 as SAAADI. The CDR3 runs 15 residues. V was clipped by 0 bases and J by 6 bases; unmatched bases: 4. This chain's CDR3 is CASSESSQGAGELFF. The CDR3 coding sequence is TGCGCCAGCAGTGAGTCGTCTCAGGGGGCCGGGGAGCTGTTTTTT.

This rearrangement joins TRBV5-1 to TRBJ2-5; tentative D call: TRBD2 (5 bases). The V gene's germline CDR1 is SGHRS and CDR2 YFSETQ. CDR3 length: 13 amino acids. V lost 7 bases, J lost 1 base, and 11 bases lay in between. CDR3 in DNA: TGCGCCAGCGGCCGCGGGCCCCAAGAGACCCAGTACTTC. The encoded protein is CASGRGPQETQYF.

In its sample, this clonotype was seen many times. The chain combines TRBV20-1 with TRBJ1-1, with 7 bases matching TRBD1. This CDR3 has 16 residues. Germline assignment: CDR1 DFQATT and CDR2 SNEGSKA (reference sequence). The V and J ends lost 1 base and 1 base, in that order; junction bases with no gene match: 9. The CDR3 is CSARVPRQGENTEAFF. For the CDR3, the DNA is TGCAGTGCTAGAGTTCCAAGACAGGGAGAGAACACTGAAGCTTTCTTT.

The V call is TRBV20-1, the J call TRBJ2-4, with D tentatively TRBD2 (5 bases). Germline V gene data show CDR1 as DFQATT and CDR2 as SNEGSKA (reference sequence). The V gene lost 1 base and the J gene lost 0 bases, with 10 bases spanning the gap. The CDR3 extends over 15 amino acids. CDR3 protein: CSARGPSLAKNIQYF. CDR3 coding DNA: TGCAGTGCTAGAGGCCCTAGCCTAGCCAAAAACATTCAGTACTTC.

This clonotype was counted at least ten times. This chain's CDR3 is CASSREGGSSYEQYF. The CDR3 DNA sequence: TGTGCCAGCAGCCGAGAAGGGGGCAGCTCCTACGAGCAGTACTTC. The J gene is TRBJ2-7, the V gene TRBV4-2; 7 bases agree with TRBD1. V trimming: 4 bases; J trimming: 0 bases; junction bases outside the gene matches: 6. The CDR3 runs 15 residues. CDR1 is LGHNA, CDR2 YNFKEQ, per germline.

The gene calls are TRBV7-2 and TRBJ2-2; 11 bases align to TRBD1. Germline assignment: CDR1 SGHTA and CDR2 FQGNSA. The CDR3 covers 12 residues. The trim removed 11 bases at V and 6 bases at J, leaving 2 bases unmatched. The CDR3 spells CAGGQGAGELFF. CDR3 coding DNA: TGTGCCGGGGGACAGGGGGCCGGGGAGCTGTTTTTT. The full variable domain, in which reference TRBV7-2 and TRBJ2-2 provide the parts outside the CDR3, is GAGVSQSPSNKVTEKGKDVELRCDPISGHTALYWYRQSLGQGLEFLIYFQGNSAPDKSGLPSDRFSAERTGGSVSTLTIQRTQQEDSAVYLCAGGQGAGELFFGEGSRLTVL.

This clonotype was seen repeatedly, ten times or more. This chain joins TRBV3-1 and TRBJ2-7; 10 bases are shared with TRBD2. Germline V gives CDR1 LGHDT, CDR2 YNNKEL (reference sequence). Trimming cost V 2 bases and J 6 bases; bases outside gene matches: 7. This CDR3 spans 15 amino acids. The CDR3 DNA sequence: TGTGCCAGCAGCCAACAAGCGGGGGGGCAGTCCGAGCAGTACTTC. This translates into CASSQQAGGQSEQYF.

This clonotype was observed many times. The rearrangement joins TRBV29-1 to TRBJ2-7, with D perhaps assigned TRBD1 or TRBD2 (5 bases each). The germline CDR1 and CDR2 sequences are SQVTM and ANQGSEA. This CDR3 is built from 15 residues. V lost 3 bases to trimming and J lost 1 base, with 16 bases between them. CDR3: CSVDGGRDGSYEQYF. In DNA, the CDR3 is TGCAGCGTTGATGGTGGCCGGGACGGTTCCTACGAGCAGTACTTC.

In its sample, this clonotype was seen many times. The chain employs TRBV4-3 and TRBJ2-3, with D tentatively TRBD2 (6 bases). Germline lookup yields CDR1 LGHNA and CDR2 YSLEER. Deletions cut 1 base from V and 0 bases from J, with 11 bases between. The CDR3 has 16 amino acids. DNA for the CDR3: TGCGCCAGCAGCCAAGTAGCGGCCCTGAGCACAGATACGCAGTATTTT. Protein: CASSQVAALSTDTQYF.